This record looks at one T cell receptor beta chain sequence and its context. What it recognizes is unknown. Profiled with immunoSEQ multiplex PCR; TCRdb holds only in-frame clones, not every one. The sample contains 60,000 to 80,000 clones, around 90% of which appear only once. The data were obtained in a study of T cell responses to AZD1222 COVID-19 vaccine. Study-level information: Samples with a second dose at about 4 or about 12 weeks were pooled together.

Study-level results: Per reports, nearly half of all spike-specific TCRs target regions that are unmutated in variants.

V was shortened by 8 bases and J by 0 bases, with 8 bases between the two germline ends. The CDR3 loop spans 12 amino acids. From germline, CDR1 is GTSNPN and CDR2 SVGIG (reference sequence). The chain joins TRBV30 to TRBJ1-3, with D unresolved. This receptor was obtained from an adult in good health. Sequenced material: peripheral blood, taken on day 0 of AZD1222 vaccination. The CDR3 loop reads CAADSSGNTIYF. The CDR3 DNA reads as TGTGCCGCGGACTCCTCTGGAAACACCATATATTTT.